The 13 T cell receptor beta chains listed next were all sequenced from one sample in a study of OX40 agonist ivuxolimab in advanced cancers. Library prep was done by the immunoSEQ multiplex PCR assay. TCRdb took over this immuneACCESS table, retaining in-frame rearrangements with V and J assigned. Such tables are incomplete; in checked studies, under half of the missing clones stem from an unresolved V gene, and the remainder is unexplained. The sample table holds approximately 100,000 clones, of which about nine tenths were seen once. The top ten clonotypes cover over 0.3% of the sample. The source material was CD4+ or CD8+ T cells sorted from blood, sampled in a trial of the OX40 agonist ivuxolimab. These receptors all stem from an adult with an advanced solid tumor such as melanoma, head and neck, liver or kidney cancer.

The rearrangement links TRBV18 to TRBJ2-2; TRBD2 matches 7 bases. The germline V gene encodes CDR1 KGHSH and CDR2 LQKENI. This CDR3 has 13 amino acids. V lost 8 bases to trimming and J lost 4 bases; unmatched junction nucleotides: 4. CDR3 in amino acids: CASQLASTGELFF. CDR3 bases: TGTGCCAGCCAACTAGCGTCCACCGGGGAGCTGTTTTTT.

This rearrangement joins TRBV6-6 to TRBJ1-5; TRBD1 is a possible D gene (5 bases). V lost 2 bases and J lost 0, with 5 bases in between. Germline CDR1 reads MNHNY; CDR2 reads SVGAGI (reference sequence). The CDR3 totals 14 residues. This CDR3 is CASSYDSSNQPQHF. CDR3 in DNA: TGTGCCAGCAGTTACGACAGTAGCAATCAGCCCCAGCATTTT.

The V call is TRBV2, the J call TRBJ2-7; weak D call: TRBD2 (5 bases). The CDR3 sequence is 13 residues long. Trimming removed 4 bases from V and 6 bases from J, with 13 bases in between. Germline V gives CDR1 SNHLY, CDR2 FYNNEI. CDR3 bases: TGTGCCAGCAGTGTAATCGAAGGAGGCGAGCAGTACTTC. It codes for CASSVIEGGEQYF.

The chain links TRBV15 to TRBJ2-2; 10 bases are a match to TRBD1. Germline CDR1 reads LNHNV; CDR2 reads YYDKDF (reference sequence). The CDR3 length is 16 residues. V lost 1 base, J lost 5 bases, and 4 bases stayed unmatched. The CDR3 is CATSRVGTGVTGELFF. The CDR3 DNA reads TGTGCCACCAGCAGAGTAGGGACAGGGGTTACCGGGGAGCTGTTTTTT.

The rearrangement links TRBV4-2 to TRBJ2-5; D unclear. Germline CDR1 is LGHNA and CDR2 is YNFKEQ. The V end was cut by 0 bases, the J end by 3 bases, with 8 bases between. This CDR3 is 14 amino acids long. CDR3 amino acids: CASSQDLLEETQYF. DNA of the CDR3: TGTGCCAGCAGCCAAGATCTCCTGGAAGAGACCCAGTACTTC.

V gene TRBV28 combines with J gene TRBJ2-5; 13 bases agree with TRBD2. The ends lost 5 bases at V and 6 bases at J; junction bases unmatched: 12. Germline CDR1 and CDR2: MDHEN and SYDVKM. The CDR3 runs 17 residues. CDR3 sequence reads: CASSHGVPGLAGKTQYF. CDR3 in DNA: TGTGCCAGCAGTCATGGGGTTCCGGGACTAGCGGGAAAGACCCAGTACTTC.

The chain recombines TRBV5-4 with TRBJ2-1, with 11 bases fitting TRBD1. The CDR3 is 13 residues long. Germline V lookup: CDR1 SGHNT, CDR2 YYREEE (reference sequence). The V and J ends lost 4 bases and 9 bases, in that order; junction bases with no gene match: 3. In nucleotides, the CDR3 is TGTGCCAGCAGCGCTGGGACAGGGGGTGAGCAGTTCTTC. It is translated as CASSAGTGGEQFF.

The J gene is TRBJ2-1, the V gene TRBV11-3; D could derive from TRBD1 or TRBD2 (5 bases each). The germline V and J ends were trimmed by 5 bases and 7 bases, with 18 bases remaining between them. CDR1 and CDR2 (germline): SGHNT, YENEEA. This CDR3 contains 15 residues. The CDR3 reads CASSPGTKVANEQFF. CDR3 coding DNA: TGTGCCAGCAGCCCTGGGACCAAGGTAGCGAATGAGCAGTTCTTC.

The rearrangement uses TRBV9 and TRBJ2-7, with D possibly matching TRBD1 (5 bases). Trimming removed 4 bases from V and 6 bases from J, with 14 bases in between. This CDR3 comprises 13 residues. Germline V gives CDR1 SGDLS, CDR2 YYNGEE. The CDR3, as DNA: TGTGCCAGCAGCCTCCCCCCAGGGCGCGAGCAGTACTTC. Translation: CASSLPPGREQYF.

The gene calls are TRBV28 and TRBJ1-2, with 7 bases matching TRBD1. CDR3 length equals 13 residues. J lost 8 bases, V lost 6 bases, and 9 bases had no gene match. CDR1 is MDHEN, CDR2 SYDVKM, per germline. The DNA of the CDR3 is TGTGCCAGCAGGACAGGGACGAGTGGGGGCTACACCTTC. Its protein product is CASRTGTSGGYTF.

The genes are TRBV28 and TRBJ1-2; D remains unclear. V dropped 3 bases and J dropped 4 bases, with 12 bases sitting between them. The CDR3 is 14 amino acids. Germline loops: CDR1 MDHEN, CDR2 SYDVKM. The CDR3 sequence is CASSLALRIYGYTF. In DNA, the CDR3 is TGTGCCAGCAGTTTGGCCCTCCGCATCTATGGCTACACCTTC.

The rearrangement uses TRBV5-1 and TRBJ2-3; no reliable D call. Germline loops: CDR1 SGHRS, CDR2 YFSETQ. The CDR3 has 15 amino acids. The germline V and J ends were trimmed by 0 bases and 2 bases, with 10 bases remaining between them. This CDR3 reads CASSLGRAHTDTQYF. In DNA, the CDR3 is TGCGCCAGCAGCTTGGGCCGGGCCCACACAGATACGCAGTATTTT.

The V gene is TRBV18, the J gene TRBJ2-1; D is unclear. Germline V gene lookup returns CDR1 KGHSH and CDR2 LQKENI. Trimming left V 0 bases short and J 6 bases short, with 9 bases between. This CDR3 spans 14 amino acids. As DNA, the CDR3 is TGTGCCAGCTCACCACCGGCTAACCCCAATGAGCAGTTCTTC. Protein: CASSPPANPNEQFF.